This entry is about one T cell receptor beta chain. This entry comes from a study of T cell changes during pregnancy in multiple sclerosis. Germline CDR1 and CDR2: MNHEY and SMNVEV (reference sequence). This CDR3 contains 15 residues. Trimming took 7 bases from V and 5 from J; bases not matched to a gene: 6. Measured with immunoSEQ multiplex PCR; TCRdb has only the in-frame clones, and not every one. The profile shows roughly 80,000 clones, 93% of them singletons. This sequence originates from a female donor with multiple sclerosis, enrolled in a pregnancy study. The sequences come from peripheral blood, collected in the second trimester of pregnancy. This chain links TRBV27 with TRBJ2-1; TRBD2 agrees at 12 bases. CDR3 residues: CASTLAGGPNNEQFF. CDR3 in DNA: TGTGCCAGCACCCTAGCGGGGGGGCCCAACAATGAGCAGTTCTTC.